These 21 T cell receptor beta chains originate from one sample sequenced in a study of CD8+CD57+ T cells in acquired aplastic anemia. All patients picked for sequencing had shown, by flow cytometry, an expansion of CD8+CD57+ cells. Genomic DNA, serving as template, underwent TCR beta VDJ and CDR3 profiling. TCRdb reprocessed the reads with MiXCR, giving one entry per CDR3 protein. Seen here are under 350,000 distinct CDR3 sequences, approximately 57% observed once, and the top ten hold roughly 1.2%. The source material was sorted CD4+, CD8+, or CD8+CD57+ T cells (not recorded which) from PBMCs. These receptors all stem from a human donor with aplastic anemia.

The chain has TRBV29-1 and TRBJ1-2; 8 nucleotides align to TRBD1. Germline V gives CDR1 SQVTM, CDR2 ANQGSEA. Germline trimming cut 7 bases from V and 7 bases from J; bases unmatched to any gene: 14. The CDR3 has 14 residues. DNA for the CDR3: TGCAGCGGGCGAGAACCTACAGGGGGACGTGGCTACACCTTC. Encoded protein: CSGREPTGGRGYTF.

The chain employs TRBV2 and TRBJ2-7; D is possibly TRBD2 (6 bases). The germline gives CDR1 SNHLY, CDR2 FYNNEI. CDR3 size: 13 residues. Trimming pared 10 bases from V and 3 bases from J, leaving 16 bases between. CDR3 nucleotides: TGTGCCACCGAGGAGGGGAGAGGCTACGAGCAGTACTTC. Translating it yields CATEEGRGYEQYF.

The gene calls are TRBV7-8 and TRBJ1-5; unclear D gene. CDR3 length: 15 residues. Between the trimmed V and J ends, which lost 0 bases and 6 bases, there was a span of 12 bases. Germline lookup yields CDR1 SGHVS and CDR2 FQNEAQ. CDR3 bases: TGTGCCAGCAGCTTAGCGTCCCAACAGAGTCAGCCCCAGCATTTT. Protein sequence: CASSLASQQSQPQHF.

The chain recombines TRBV29-1 with TRBJ1-1, with 8 bases aligning to TRBD1. Germline lookup yields CDR1 SQVTM and CDR2 ANQGSEA. With 6 bases clipped from V and 1 base from J, the junction kept 1 base outside the gene matches. CDR3 length equals 12 residues. The CDR3 bases are TGCAGCGTAGGACAGGGGAACACTGAAGCTTTCTTT. This encodes CSVGQGNTEAFF. Full variable domain (outside the CDR3, taken from reference TRBV29-1 and TRBJ1-1): SAVISQKPSRDICQRGTSLTIQCQVDSQVTMMFWYRQQPGQSLTLIATANQGSEATYESGFVIDKFPISRPNLTFSTLTVSNMSPEDSSIYLCSVGQGNTEAFFGQGTRLTVV.

This clonotype was seen only a few times. CDR3 amino acids: CSAEHSSGSTDTQYF. The CDR3 nucleotides are TGCAGTGCGGAACACTCTAGCGGAAGCACAGATACGCAGTATTTT. The J gene is TRBJ2-3, the V gene TRBV20-1; 7 bases are shared with TRBD2. In germline, CDR1 is DFQATT, CDR2 SNEGSKA (reference sequence). V lost 6 bases and J lost 0; bases outside the gene matches: 9. The CDR3 length is 15 residues.

The rearrangement joins TRBV7-2 to TRBJ1-2, with D unclear. This CDR3 is 14 amino acids long. The V and J ends lost 0 bases and 4 bases respectively, with 9 bases between them. CDR1 and CDR2 from the germline V gene are SGHTA and FQGNSA. The CDR3 bases are TGTGCCAGCAGCTTAGCTTTCCGGGTCTATGGCTACACCTTC. The encoded protein is CASSLAFRVYGYTF.

The chain joins TRBV7-9 to TRBJ2-5; D gene uncertain. The germline gives CDR1 SEHNR, CDR2 FQNEAQ (reference sequence). The V end was cut by 2 bases, the J end by 5 bases, with 9 bases between. This CDR3 spans 13 amino acids. In nucleotides, the CDR3 is TGTGCCAGCAGCTTAACAGTAGCCGAGACCCAGTACTTC. Protein product: CASSLTVAETQYF.

This clonotype was counted once. This rearrangement joins TRBV20-1 to TRBJ1-6; 10 positions agree with TRBD1. CDR3 length equals 16 residues. V shed 2 bases, J shed 8 bases, and the junction held 9 bases outside the gene matches. CDR1 is DFQATT and CDR2 is SNEGSKA in the germline V gene (reference sequence). In DNA form, the CDR3 reads TGCAGTGCTAGAAGGGCGATGGGGACAGGGGATTCACCCCTCCACTTT. This sequence encodes CSARRAMGTGDSPLHF.

J is TRBJ2-5 and V is TRBV19; TRBD1 matches 8 bases. Germline V gives CDR1 LNHDA, CDR2 SQIVND (reference sequence). CDR3 length: 15 residues. The V and J ends lost 5 bases and 1 base, in that order; junction bases with no gene match: 6. CDR3 residues: CASSPDRVSQETQYF. CDR3 nucleotides: TGTGCCAGTAGTCCGGACAGGGTTAGCCAAGAGACCCAGTACTTC. Full variable domain (missing parts from reference TRBV19 and TRBJ2-5): DGGITQSPKYLFRKEGQNVTLSCEQNLNHDAMYWYRQDPGQGLRLIYYSQIVNDFQKGDIAEGYSVSREKKESFPLTVTSAQKNPTAFYLCASSPDRVSQETQYFGPGTRLLVL.

To note about this clonotype: One base away lies a much larger clone, so this may be a sequencing read error. The chain joins TRBV20-1 to TRBJ2-1; 10 bases fit TRBD2. The CDR3 is 13 residues long. Per the germline V gene, CDR1 is DFQATT and CDR2 is SNEGSKA (reference sequence). In DNA form, the CDR3 reads TGCGGTGTACCGGGACTAGCGTTCTGTGAGCAGTTCTTC. This gives the protein CGVPGLAFCEQFF.

The genes are TRBV4-1 and TRBJ1-4; no reliable D call. Germline V gives CDR1 MGHRA, CDR2 YSYEKL. V lost 1 base and J 3 bases, leaving 27 bases between the germline ends. This CDR3 has 21 residues. The CDR3 DNA is TGCGCCAGCAGCCAAGTGACCATTATTCCCGCGTTGCCCCCCCCTAATGAAAAACTGTTTTTT. It translates to CASSQVTIIPALPPPNEKLFF.

DNA of the CDR3: TGTGCCATCAGTGAGAGGGAGTCCGCTGAAGCTTTCTATAGCAATCAGCCCCAGCATTTT. It yields the protein CAISERESAEAFYSNQPQHF. The V and J genes are TRBV10-3 and TRBJ1-5; no clear D gene. The CDR3 runs to 20 residues. The V and J ends lost 2 bases and 0 bases respectively, with 23 bases between them. Looked up from germline, CDR1 is ENHRY and CDR2 is SYGVKD.

A note on this clonotype: An end of the junction does not agree with germline; a read error may underlie this. The rearrangement joins TRBV2 to TRBJ2-5, with 12 bases aligning to TRBD2. This CDR3 contains 12 residues. CDR1 is SNHLY, CDR2 FYNNEI, per germline. CDR3 nucleotides: TGTGCCAGCAGTCCGAGGACTAGCGGGGTTCGCTTC. Translating it yields CASSPRTSGVRF.

The chain employs TRBV2 and TRBJ1-6, with D unclear. CDR1 is SNHLY and CDR2 is FYNNEI in the germline V gene. V was pared by 3 bases and J by 10 bases, with 10 bases between. CDR3 size: 13 residues. The DNA for the CDR3 is TGTGCCAGCAGTGAGGGCATATTGTCACCCCTCCACTTT. Protein sequence: CASSEGILSPLHF.

CDR3 residues: CASTEQGAANEKLFF. CDR3 in DNA: TGTGCCAGCACGGAACAGGGGGCGGCTAATGAAAAACTGTTTTTT. The gene calls are TRBV28 and TRBJ1-4, with 9 bases aligning to TRBD1. This CDR3 is built from 15 residues. V lost 7 bases and J lost 3; bases outside the gene matches: 6. Germline CDR1 MDHEN, CDR2 SYDVKM.

About this clonotype itself: The junction does not match germline at one end; this may be a read error. The chain employs TRBV19 and TRBJ2-3, with D uncertain. Germline-derived CDR1 and CDR2 are LNHDA and SQIVND (reference sequence). This CDR3 comprises 13 residues. CDR3 nucleotide sequence: TGTGCCGGTAGGAAGACTAGCACAGATACGCAGTATTTT. It is translated as CAGRKTSTDTQYF.

The chain uses TRBV7-2 and TRBJ2-7; D gene uncertain. The CDR3 contains 14 residues. The germline gives CDR1 SGHTA, CDR2 FQGNSA. V was trimmed by 5 bases and J by 4 bases, leaving 15 bases between them. The CDR3 nucleotides read TGTGCCAGCAGCCAAACCTTGGTAGGGTACGAGCAGTACTTC. Amino acid sequence: CASSQTLVGYEQYF. The entire variable domain, with the rest obtained from reference TRBV7-2 and TRBJ2-7, is as follows: GAGVSQSPSNKVTEKGKDVELRCDPISGHTALYWYRQSLGQGLEFLIYFQGNSAPDKSGLPSDRFSAERTGGSVSTLTIQRTQQEDSAVYLCASSQTLVGYEQYFGPGTRLTVT.

The chain employs TRBV15 and TRBJ2-3, with a possible D match to TRBD2 (6 bases). Germline V gives CDR1 LNHNV, CDR2 YYDKDF (reference sequence). The germline V and J ends were trimmed by 6 bases and 0 bases, with 10 bases remaining between them. The CDR3 is 14 amino acids. The CDR3, as DNA: TGTGCCACCAGGTGGGGGGAGAGCACAGATACGCAGTATTTT. This codes for CATRWGESTDTQYF.

The chain has TRBV18 and TRBJ2-6, with D possibly matching TRBD1 (6 bases). The CDR3 extends over 17 amino acids. V lost 3 bases and J lost 0, with 12 bases in between. The germline CDR1 and CDR2 sequences are KGHSH and LQKENI. The chain's CDR3 is CASSPRGSSSGANVLTF. DNA for the CDR3: TGTGCCAGCTCACCGAGGGGGAGTAGCTCTGGGGCCAACGTCCTGACTTTC.

This clonotype was counted many times. The V call is TRBV6-1, the J call TRBJ1-3; D is ambiguous. Germline values: CDR1 MNHNS, CDR2 SASEGT. The CDR3 covers 15 residues. V was trimmed by 8 bases and J by 0 bases, leaving 14 bases between them. The CDR3 DNA reads as TGTGCCAGCCATGATCAGGATGTCTCTGGAAACACCATATATTTT. Protein product: CASHDQDVSGNTIYF.

The chain recombines TRBV29-1 with TRBJ1-2, with TRBD1 identical over 7 bases. Germline CDR1 is SQVTM and CDR2 is ANQGSEA. CDR3 length: 14 amino acids. With 7 bases clipped from V and 5 bases from J, the junction kept 13 bases outside the gene matches. CDR3 region: CSAGTEAEGYGYTF. The CDR3 DNA follows: TGCAGCGCGGGGACAGAGGCTGAAGGGTATGGCTACACCTTC.